These T cell receptor beta chains were read from a single sample in a study of Ad26.COV2.S vaccination and SARS-CoV-2 variants. Repertoires were generated with immunoSEQ multiplex PCR, while TCRdb's copy carries only in-frame clones and drops some. Of 300,000 to 350,000 clones in the sample, about 86% are singletons; the top ten hold roughly 10%. This material consisted of peripheral blood, taken in a trial of Ad26.COV2.S vaccine versus placebo. Source of these receptors: a person between 18 and 59 years old who received the Ad26.COV2.S COVID-19 vaccine or a placebo. CDR3s include the opening cysteine and the closing phenylalanine or tryptophan. Each record gives: V gene, clone size, D gene, J gene, CDR3 protein, CDR3 DNA. The D gene is left open where the match is weak. Clone size is given for some rows only: seen once, a few or many times, or a class if the clone is expanded.

>TRBV28|-|-|TRBJ1-3
CASSLGGAGNTIYF
TGTGCCAGCAGTTTGGGGGGGGCCGGAAACACCATATATTTT
>TRBV5-1|-|-|TRBJ1-2
CASSLSNSNYGYTF
TGCGCCAGCAGCTTAAGTAATTCTAACTATGGCTACACCTTC
>TRBV6-5|-|-|TRBJ1-1
CASSYSYPTGSLEAFF
TGTGCCAGCAGTTACTCGTACCCCACAGGGTCTCTTGAAGCTTTCTTT
>TRBV24-1|-|-|TRBJ1-1
CATSDPPGLEAFF
TGTGCCACCAGTGACCCCCCAGGGCTTGAAGCTTTCTTT
>TRBV9|-|-|TRBJ2-3
CASSPAMRSSTDTQYF
TGTGCCAGCAGCCCAGCCATGCGGTCTTCAACAGATACGCAGTATTTT
>TRBV10-2|-|-|TRBJ1-1
CASSELDGYEAFF
TGCGCCAGCAGTGAGTTGGACGGTTATGAAGCTTTCTTT
>TRBV19|-|TRBD2|TRBJ2-1
CASSSSGLAVYNEQFF
TGTGCCAGTAGTTCTTCGGGACTAGCGGTCTACAATGAGCAGTTCTTC
>TRBV5-1|-|-|TRBJ1-3
CASSLATGAGNTIYF
TGCGCCAGCAGCTTGGCAACGGGGGCTGGAAACACCATATATTTT
>TRBV7-9|-|TRBD2|TRBJ2-2
CASSSTTSGRYTGELFF
TGTGCCAGCAGCTCAACCACTAGCGGGAGGTACACCGGGGAGCTGTTTTTT
>TRBV4-2|-|TRBD2|TRBJ2-7
CASSQWLAGRGEQYF
TGTGCCAGCAGCCAATGGCTAGCGGGGCGGGGCGAGCAGTACTTC
>TRBV6-5|-|-|TRBJ2-2
CASEAPNTGELFF
TGTGCCAGCGAGGCACCTAACACCGGGGAGCTGTTTTTT
>TRBV28|-|-|TRBJ2-7
CASSLDGTYEQYF
TGTGCCAGCAGTTTGGACGGAACCTACGAGCAGTACTTC
>TRBV4-2|few|TRBD1|TRBJ2-7
CASSRVGTGASEQYF
TGTGCCAGCAGCAGAGTCGGGACAGGCGCTAGTGAGCAGTACTTC
>TRBV7-3|-|TRBD1|TRBJ1-1
CASSTQGRDSLNTEAFF
TGTGCCAGCAGCACCCAGGGCCGGGACAGCCTTAACACTGAAGCTTTCTTT
>TRBV28|-|TRBD1|TRBJ1-2
CASSLDRGLYGGYTF
TGTGCCAGCAGCCTAGACAGGGGGCTATATGGTGGCTACACCTTC
>TRBV24-1|-|-|TRBJ2-1
CATSDHSLGRVKNTYNEQFF
TGTGCCACCAGTGATCATTCATTGGGGCGGGTGAAGAACACCTACAATGAGCAGTTCTTC
>TRBV9|-|TRBD2|TRBJ2-1
CASSARLADEQFF
TGTGCCAGCAGCGCTCGACTAGCGGATGAGCAGTTCTTC
>TRBV24-1|-|-|TRBJ1-4
CATSGADSNPTNKCEKLFF
TGTGCCACCAGTGGCGCTGACAGCAATCCCACAAATAAGTGTGAAAAACTGTTTTTT
>TRBV4-1|-|-|TRBJ2-2
CASSQAHPGELFF
TGCGCCAGCAGCCAAGCTCATCCCGGGGAGCTGTTTTTT
>TRBV28|-|-|TRBJ2-3
CASSFQGWGTDTQYF
TGTGCCAGCAGTTTTCAGGGTTGGGGCACAGATACGCAGTATTTT
>TRBV3-1/TRBV3-2|-|TRBD1|TRBJ1-1
CASGTGTEAFF
TGTGCCAGCGGGACAGGGACTGAAGCTTTCTTT
>TRBV7-2|few|-|TRBJ1-1
CASSYSSGYTEAFF
TGTGCCAGCAGCTACAGTTCGGGATACACTGAAGCTTTCTTT